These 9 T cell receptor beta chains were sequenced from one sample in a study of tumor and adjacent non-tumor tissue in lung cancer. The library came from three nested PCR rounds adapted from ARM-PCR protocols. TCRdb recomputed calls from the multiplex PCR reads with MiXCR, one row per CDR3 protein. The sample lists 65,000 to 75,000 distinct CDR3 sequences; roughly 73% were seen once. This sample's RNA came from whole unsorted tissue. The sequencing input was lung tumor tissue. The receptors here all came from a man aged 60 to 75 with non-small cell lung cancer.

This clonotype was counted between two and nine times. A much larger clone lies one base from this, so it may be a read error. The CDR3: CAFKVSHSTDTQYF. The DNA for the CDR3 is TGTGCATTTAAGGTCAGCCATAGCACAGATACGCAGTATTTT. The J gene is TRBJ2-3, the V gene TRBV6-1; unclear D gene. Germline V gives CDR1 MNHNS, CDR2 SASEGT. The CDR3 has 14 amino acids.

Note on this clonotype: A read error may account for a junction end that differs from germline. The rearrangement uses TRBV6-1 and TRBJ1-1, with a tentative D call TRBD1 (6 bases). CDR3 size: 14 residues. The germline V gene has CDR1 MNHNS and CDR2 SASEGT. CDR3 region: CTISEDRGNNEAFF. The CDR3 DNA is TGTACCATCAGTGAAGATAGGGGGAACAATGAAGCTTTCTTT.

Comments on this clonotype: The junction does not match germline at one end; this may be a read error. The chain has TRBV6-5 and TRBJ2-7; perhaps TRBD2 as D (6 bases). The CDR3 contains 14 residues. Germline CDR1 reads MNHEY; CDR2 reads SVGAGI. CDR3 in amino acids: CAGSLLGLPSEQYF. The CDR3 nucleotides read TGTGCCGGCAGTTTACTAGGACTACCGTCTGAGCAGTACTTC.

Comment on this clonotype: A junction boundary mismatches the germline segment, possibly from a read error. The chain's CDR3 is CASSEPGGRYNEQLF. CDR3 DNA sequence: TGTGCCAGCAGTGAGCCGGGAGGGCGCTACAATGAGCAGTTATTC. V is TRBV25-1 and J is TRBJ2-1; 8 bases map to TRBD2. Germline V gene data show CDR1 as MGHDK and CDR2 as SYGVNS. This CDR3 contains 15 residues.

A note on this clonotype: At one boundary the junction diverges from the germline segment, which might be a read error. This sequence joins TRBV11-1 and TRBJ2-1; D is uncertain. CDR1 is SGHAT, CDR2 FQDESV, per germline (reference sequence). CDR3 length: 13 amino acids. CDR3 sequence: CASREGYGNKQFF. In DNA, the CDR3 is TGTGCCAGCAGGGAAGGTTACGGCAATAAGCAGTTTTTC.

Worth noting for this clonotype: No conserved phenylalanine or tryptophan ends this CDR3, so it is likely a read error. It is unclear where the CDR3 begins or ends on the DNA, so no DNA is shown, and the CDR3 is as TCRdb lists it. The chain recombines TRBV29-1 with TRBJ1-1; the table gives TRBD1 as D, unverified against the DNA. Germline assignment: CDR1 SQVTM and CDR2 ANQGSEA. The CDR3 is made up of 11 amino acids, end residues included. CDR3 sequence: CSVARGTGENS.

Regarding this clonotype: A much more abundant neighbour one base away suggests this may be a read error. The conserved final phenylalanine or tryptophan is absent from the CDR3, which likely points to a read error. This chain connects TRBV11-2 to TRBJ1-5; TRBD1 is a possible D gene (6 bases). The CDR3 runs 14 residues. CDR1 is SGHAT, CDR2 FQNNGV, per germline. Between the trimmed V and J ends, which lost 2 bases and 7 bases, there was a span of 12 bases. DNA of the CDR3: TGTGCCAGCAGCTTACAGGGGTTTAGACAGCCCCAGCATTAT. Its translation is CASSLQGFRQPQHY.

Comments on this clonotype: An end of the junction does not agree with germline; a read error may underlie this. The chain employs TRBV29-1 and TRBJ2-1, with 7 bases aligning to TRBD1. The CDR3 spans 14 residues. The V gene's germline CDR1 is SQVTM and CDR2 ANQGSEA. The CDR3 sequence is CCVHLDRICNEQFF. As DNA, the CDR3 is TGCTGCGTTCACCTGGACAGGATCTGCAATGAGCAGTTCTTC.

CDR3 amino acids: CASSKRANGSSAGANVLTF. The DNA of the CDR3 is TGTGCCAGCAGTAAACGGGCGAACGGGAGTTCAGCGGGGGCCAACGTCCTGACTTTC. This chain connects TRBV6-1 to TRBJ2-6, with D possibly matching TRBD2 (6 bases). Germline lookup yields CDR1 MNHNS and CDR2 SASEGT. This CDR3 contains 19 residues. Trimming took 5 bases from V and 4 from J, leaving 24 bases between them.